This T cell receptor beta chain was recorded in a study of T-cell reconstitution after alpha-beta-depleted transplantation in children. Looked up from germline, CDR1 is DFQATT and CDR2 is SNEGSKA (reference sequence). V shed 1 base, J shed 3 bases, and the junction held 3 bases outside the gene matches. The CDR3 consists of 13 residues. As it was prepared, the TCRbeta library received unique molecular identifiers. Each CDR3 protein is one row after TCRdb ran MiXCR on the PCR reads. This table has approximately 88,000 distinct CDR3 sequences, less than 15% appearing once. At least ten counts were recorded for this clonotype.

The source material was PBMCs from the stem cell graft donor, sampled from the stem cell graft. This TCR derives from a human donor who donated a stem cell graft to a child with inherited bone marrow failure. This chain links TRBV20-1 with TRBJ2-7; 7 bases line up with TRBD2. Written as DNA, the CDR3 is TGCAGTGCTAGAGGGACTAGAATCTACGAGCAGTACTTC. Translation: CSARGTRIYEQYF.